The clone carrying this TCR beta chain occurred a few times. Antigen unknown. The data belong to a study of cytomegalovirus exposure and HLA in healthy donors. Study-wide results and caveats: In a later analysis, TCR beta V- and J-gene trimming showed a link to a missense DCLRE1C variant. Cytomegalovirus association was listed for 164 TCR beta chains.

Researchers ran the PCR with 60 Vbeta and 13 Jbeta primers. Libraries were prepared by immunoSEQ multiplex PCR; TCRdb keeps only in-frame clonotypes and omits some of them. Here the sample spans a few hundred thousand clones, around 66% being singletons. This CDR3 has 15 amino acids. In germline, CDR1 is SGHNT, CDR2 YENEEA. The V call is TRBV11-3, the J call TRBJ2-5, with 8 positions matching TRBD1. The assigned J gene may be wrong: the sequence end matches TRBJ2-7 better. This TCR was recovered from a female donor in good health and CMV-seronegative. The material sequenced was PBMCs. CDR3 DNA: TGTGCCAGCAGCTTGAGGGACAGGATTCCTTACGAGCAGTACTTC. Protein sequence: CASSLRDRIPYEQYF.